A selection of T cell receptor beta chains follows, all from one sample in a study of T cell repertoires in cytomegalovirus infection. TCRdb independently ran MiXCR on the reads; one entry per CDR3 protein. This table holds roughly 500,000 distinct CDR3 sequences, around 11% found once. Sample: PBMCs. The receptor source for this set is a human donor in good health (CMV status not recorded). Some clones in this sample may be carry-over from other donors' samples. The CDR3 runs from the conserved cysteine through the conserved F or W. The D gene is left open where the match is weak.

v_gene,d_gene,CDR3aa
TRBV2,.,CASRTVPKEPQHF
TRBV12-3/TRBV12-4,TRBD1,CASSNRGREKLFF
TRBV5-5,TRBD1,CASSLDRGVSDTQYF
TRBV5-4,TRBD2,CASRGGRGDEQFF
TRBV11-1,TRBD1,CASSRTDRAMSYEQYF
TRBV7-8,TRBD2,CASSSPGLGLSYEQYF
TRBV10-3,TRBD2,CAIAGTGTSGRSTYEQYF
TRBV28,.,CASSFFRTNEKLFF
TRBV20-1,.,CSALGTKNQPQHF
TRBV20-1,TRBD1,CSAPPGTGGQETQYF
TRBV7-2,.,CASSSIRDQYF
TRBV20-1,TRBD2,CSAPTSGAHGEQFF
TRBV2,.,CASSEEGGGGPQHF
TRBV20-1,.,CSARDPRSSGEQYF
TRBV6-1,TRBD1,CASSRTGGAGQPQHF
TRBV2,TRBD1,CASKRGGGTDEMNTEAFF
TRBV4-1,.,CASSQEGRGELTEAFF
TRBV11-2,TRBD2,CASSLPASGLNNEQFF
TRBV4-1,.,CASSHVGGLQNIQYF
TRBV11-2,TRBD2,CASSQLAGGREQFF
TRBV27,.,CASSLSGIGPQHF
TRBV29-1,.,CSVRGAGQPQHF
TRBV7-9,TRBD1,CASSLTDRGGGYTF
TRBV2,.,CTSSQDRTEAFF
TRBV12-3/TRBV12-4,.,CASRGSSYNEQFF
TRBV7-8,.,CASSTGPGQGETQYF
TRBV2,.,CAGAPDSKTSSGYTF
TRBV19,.,CASTPLPSSDTQYF
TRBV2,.,CASSDLLEGRYEQYF
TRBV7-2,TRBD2,CASSILAGGPRETQYF
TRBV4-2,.,CASSLSGAMNTEAFF
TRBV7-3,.,CASSLSPGMNTEAFF
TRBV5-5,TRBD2,CASSFNPSGAGGDTQYF
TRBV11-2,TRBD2,CASSALTSGRGSEQFF
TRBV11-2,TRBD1,CASSLAADRGTEAFF
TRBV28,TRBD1,CASSPWRTGGETQYF
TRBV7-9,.,CASSFTGIRSYTF
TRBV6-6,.,CASRPRGPTDTQYF
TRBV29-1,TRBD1,CSVEPTTGMNTEAFF
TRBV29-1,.,CSVEVGTNQPQHF